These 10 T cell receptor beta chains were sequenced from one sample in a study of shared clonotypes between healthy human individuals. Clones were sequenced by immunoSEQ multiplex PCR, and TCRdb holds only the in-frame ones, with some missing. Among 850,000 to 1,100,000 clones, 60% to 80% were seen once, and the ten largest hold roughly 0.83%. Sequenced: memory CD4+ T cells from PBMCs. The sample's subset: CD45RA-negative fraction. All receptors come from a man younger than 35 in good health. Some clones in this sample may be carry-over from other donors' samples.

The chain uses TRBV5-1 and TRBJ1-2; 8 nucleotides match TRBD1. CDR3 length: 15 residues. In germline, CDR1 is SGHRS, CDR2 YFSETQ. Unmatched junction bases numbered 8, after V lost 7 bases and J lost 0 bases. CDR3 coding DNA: TGCGCCAGCTACTCAGGGACAGGAGCTAACTATGGCTACACCTTC. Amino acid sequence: CASYSGTGANYGYTF.

The CDR3, as DNA: TGTGCCAGCACAGAACAGCTAAACTACAATGAGCAGTTCTTC. This sequence encodes CASTEQLNYNEQFF. The rearrangement uses TRBV6-1 and TRBJ2-1; D unresolved. The V and J ends lost 7 bases and 3 bases respectively, with 13 bases between them. CDR1 and CDR2 (germline): MNHNS, SASEGT. This CDR3 region has 14 residues.

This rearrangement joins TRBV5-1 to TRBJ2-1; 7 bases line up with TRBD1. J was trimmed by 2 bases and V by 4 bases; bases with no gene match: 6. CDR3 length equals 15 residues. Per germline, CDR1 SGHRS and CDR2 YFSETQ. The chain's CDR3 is CASSLRQGPYNEQFF. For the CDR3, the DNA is TGCGCCAGCAGCCTAAGACAGGGACCCTACAATGAGCAGTTCTTC.

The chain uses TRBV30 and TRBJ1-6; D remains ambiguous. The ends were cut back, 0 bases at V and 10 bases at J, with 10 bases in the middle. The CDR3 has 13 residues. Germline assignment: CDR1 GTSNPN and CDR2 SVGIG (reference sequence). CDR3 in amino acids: CAWSVADTSPLHF. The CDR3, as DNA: TGTGCCTGGAGTGTAGCAGACACCTCACCCCTCCACTTT.

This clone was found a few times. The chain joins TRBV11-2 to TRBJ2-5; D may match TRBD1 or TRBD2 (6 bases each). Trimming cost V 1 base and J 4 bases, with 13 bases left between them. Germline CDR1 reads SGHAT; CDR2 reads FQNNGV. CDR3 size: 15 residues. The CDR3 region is CASSLVGGRIETQYF. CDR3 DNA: TGTGCCAGCAGCTTAGTAGGGGGGCGCATAGAGACCCAGTACTTC.

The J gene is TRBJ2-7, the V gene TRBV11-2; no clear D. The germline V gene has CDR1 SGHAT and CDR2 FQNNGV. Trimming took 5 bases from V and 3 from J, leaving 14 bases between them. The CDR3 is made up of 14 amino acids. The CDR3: CASSLSLTNYEQYF. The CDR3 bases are TGTGCCAGCAGCCTATCCCTCACAAACTACGAGCAGTACTTC.

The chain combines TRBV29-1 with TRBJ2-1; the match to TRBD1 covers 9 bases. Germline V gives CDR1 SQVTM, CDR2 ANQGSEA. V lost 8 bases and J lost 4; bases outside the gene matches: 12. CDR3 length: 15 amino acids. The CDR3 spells CSLLGWTGAYNEQFF. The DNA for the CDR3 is TGCAGCCTTTTAGGGTGGACAGGGGCGTACAATGAGCAGTTCTTC.

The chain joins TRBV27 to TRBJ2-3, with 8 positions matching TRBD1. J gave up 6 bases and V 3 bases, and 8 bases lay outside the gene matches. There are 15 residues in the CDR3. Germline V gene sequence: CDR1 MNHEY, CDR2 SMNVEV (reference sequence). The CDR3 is CASSFLGQAVDTQYF. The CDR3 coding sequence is TGTGCCAGCAGTTTCCTGGGACAGGCGGTGGATACGCAGTATTTT.

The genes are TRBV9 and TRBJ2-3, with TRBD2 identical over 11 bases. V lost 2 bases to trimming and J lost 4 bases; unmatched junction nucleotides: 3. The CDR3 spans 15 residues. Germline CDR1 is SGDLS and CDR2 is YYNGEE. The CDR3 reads CASSVIAGGADTQYF. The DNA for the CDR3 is TGTGCCAGCAGCGTCATAGCGGGAGGGGCAGATACGCAGTATTTT.

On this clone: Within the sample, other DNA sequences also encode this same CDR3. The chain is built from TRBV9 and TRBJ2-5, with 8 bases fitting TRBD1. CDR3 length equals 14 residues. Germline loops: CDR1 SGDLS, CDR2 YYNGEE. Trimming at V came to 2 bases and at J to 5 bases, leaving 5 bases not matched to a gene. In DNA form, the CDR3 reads TGTGCCAGCAGCGTGACGGACAGGGCGGAGACCCAGTACTTC. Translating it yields CASSVTDRAETQYF.